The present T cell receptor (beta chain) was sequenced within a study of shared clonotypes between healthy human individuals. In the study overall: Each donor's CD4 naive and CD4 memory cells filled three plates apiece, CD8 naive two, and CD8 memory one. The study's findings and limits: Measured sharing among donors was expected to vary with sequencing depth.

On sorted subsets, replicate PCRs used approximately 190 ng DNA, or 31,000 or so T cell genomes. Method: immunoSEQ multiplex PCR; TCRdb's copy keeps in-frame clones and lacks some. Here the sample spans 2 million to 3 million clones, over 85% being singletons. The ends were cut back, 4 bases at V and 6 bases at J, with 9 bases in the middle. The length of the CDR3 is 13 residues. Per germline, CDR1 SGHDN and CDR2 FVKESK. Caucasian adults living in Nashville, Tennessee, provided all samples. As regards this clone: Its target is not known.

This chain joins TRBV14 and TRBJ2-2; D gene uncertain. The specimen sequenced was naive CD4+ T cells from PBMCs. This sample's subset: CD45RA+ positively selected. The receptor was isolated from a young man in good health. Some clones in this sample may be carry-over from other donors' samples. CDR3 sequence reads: CASSPYRAGELFF. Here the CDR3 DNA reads TGTGCCAGCAGCCCCTATAGGGCCGGGGAGCTGTTTTTT.